This TCR beta chain was captured in a study of shared clonotypes between healthy human individuals. The assay was immunoSEQ multiplex PCR, and TCRdb's table has in-frame clones only and misses some. The sample lists about 2.1 million clones, 90% to 95% seen once, with under 2% in the top ten. The naive CD8 subset, CD45RO-negative cells positively selected for CCR7, excluded terminally differentiated effector memory CD45RA+ cells. The CDR3 extends over 16 amino acids. The V end was cut by 3 bases, the J end by 4 bases, with 17 bases between. Germline CDR1 is SGHRS and CDR2 is YFSETQ. V usage is TRBV5-1 and J usage is TRBJ2-1; tentative D call: TRBD2 (6 bases). The source of this sequence is a man between 18 and 35 years old in good health. Some clones in this sample may be carry-over from other donors' samples. The sequenced material came from naive CD8+ T cells from PBMCs. In DNA form, the CDR3 reads TGCGCCAGCAGCTGGAGTGGGGCTAGCGTTTACAATGAGCAGTTCTTC. This sequence encodes CASSWSGASVYNEQFF.